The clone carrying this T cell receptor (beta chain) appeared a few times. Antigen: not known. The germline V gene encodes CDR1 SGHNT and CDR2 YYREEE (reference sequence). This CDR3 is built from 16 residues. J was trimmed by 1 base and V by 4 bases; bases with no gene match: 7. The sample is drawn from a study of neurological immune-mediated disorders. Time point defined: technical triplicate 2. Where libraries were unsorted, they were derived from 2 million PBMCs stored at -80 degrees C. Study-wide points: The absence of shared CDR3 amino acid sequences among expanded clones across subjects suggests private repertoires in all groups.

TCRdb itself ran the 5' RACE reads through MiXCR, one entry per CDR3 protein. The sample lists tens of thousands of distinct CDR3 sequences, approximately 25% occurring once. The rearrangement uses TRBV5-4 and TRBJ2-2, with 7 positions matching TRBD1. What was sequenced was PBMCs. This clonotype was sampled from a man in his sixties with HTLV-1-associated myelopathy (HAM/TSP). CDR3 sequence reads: CASSGRQGLNTGELFF. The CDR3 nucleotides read TGTGCCAGCAGCGGAAGACAGGGCCTGAACACCGGGGAGCTGTTTTTT.